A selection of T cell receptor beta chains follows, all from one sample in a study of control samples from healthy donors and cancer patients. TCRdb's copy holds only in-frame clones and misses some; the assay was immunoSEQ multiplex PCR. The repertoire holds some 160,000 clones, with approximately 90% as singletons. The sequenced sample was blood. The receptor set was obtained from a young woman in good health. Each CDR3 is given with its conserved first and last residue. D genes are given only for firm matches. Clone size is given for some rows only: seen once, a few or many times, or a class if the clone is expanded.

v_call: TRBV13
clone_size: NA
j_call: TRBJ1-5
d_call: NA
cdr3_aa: CASSLGGNNQPQHF
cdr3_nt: TGTGCCAGCAGCTTGGGGGGGAACAATCAGCCCCAGCATTTT

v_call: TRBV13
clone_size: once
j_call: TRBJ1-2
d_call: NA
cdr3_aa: CASSAVRGRDGVYGYTF
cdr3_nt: TGTGCCAGCAGCGCCGTTAGGGGACGGGACGGAGTCTATGGCTACACCTTC

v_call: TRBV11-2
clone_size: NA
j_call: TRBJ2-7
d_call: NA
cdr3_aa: CASSTIRKLSHEQYF
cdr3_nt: TGTGCCAGCAGCACCATCCGGAAGCTCTCCCACGAGCAGTACTTC

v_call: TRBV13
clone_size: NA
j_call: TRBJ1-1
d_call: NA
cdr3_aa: CASSLTAANTEAFF
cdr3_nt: TGTGCCAGCAGCTTAACGGCGGCAAACACTGAAGCTTTCTTT

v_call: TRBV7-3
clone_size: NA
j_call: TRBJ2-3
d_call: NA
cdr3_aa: CASSPLGNPVLVTDTQYF
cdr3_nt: TGTGCCAGCAGCCCCCTTGGGAACCCCGTCCTAGTCACAGATACGCAGTATTTT

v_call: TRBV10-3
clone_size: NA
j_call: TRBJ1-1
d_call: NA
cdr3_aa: CAISESQGEGPPEAFF
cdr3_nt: TGTGCCATCAGTGAGTCGCAGGGTGAAGGGCCCCCCGAAGCTTTCTTT

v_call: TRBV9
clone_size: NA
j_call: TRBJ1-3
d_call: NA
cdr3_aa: CASSVEGSGNTIYF
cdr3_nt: TGTGCCAGCAGCGTAGAGGGCTCTGGAAACACCATATATTTT

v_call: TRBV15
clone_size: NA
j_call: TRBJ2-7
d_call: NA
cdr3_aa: CATSRGVTPYEQYF
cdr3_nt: TGTGCCACCAGCAGAGGGGTCACGCCCTACGAGCAGTACTTC

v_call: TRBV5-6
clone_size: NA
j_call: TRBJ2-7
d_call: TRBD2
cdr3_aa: CASTPPGGPYEQYF
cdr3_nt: TGTGCCAGCACCCCTCCGGGGGGTCCCTACGAGCAGTACTTC

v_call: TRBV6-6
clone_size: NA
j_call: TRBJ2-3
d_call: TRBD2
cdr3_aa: CASSYSSLAGGDGTDTQYF
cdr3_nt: TGTGCCAGCAGCTACTCGAGTCTAGCGGGAGGGGATGGCACAGATACGCAGTATTTT

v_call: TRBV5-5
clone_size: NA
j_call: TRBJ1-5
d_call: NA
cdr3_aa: CASSLVRLNQPQHF
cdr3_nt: TGTGCCAGCAGCTTGGTTAGACTCAATCAGCCCCAGCATTTT

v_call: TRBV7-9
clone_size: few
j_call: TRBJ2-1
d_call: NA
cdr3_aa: CASSLGQGWNEQFF
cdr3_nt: TGTGCCAGCAGCTTAGGTCAGGGGTGGAATGAGCAGTTCTTC

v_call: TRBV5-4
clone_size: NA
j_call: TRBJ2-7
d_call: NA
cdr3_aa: CASSHTAEERNEQYF
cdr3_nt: TGTGCCAGCAGCCACACAGCGGAGGAAAGAAACGAGCAGTACTTC

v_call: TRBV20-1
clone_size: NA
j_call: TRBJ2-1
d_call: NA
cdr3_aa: CSASILENEQFF
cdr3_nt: TGCAGTGCTAGTATCTTAGAGAATGAGCAGTTCTTC

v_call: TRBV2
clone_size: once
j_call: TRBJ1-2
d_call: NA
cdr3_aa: CASSGDKANYGYTF
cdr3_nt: TGTGCCAGCAGTGGGGACAAAGCTAACTATGGCTACACCTTC

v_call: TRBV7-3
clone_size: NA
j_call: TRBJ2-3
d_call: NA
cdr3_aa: CASSDLTDTQYF
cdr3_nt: TGTGCCAGCAGCGATCTAACGGATACGCAGTATTTT

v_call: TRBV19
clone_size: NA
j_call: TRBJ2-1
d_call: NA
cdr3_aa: CASSISSGGGTYNEQFF
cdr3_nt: TGTGCCAGTAGTATATCCTCCGGGGGAGGCACCTACAATGAGCAGTTCTTC

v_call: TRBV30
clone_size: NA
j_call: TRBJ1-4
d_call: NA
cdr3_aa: CAWGREEKLFF
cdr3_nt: TGTGCCTGGGGCAGGGAAGAAAAACTGTTTTTT

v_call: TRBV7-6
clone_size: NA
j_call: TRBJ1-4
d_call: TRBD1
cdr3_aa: CASSFRGGNEKLFF
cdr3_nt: TGTGCCAGCAGCTTTCGAGGGGGCAATGAAAAACTGTTTTTT

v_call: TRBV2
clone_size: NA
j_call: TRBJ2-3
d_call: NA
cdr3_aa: CASSEGPTDTQYF
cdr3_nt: TGTGCCAGCAGTGAAGGCCCAACAGATACGCAGTATTTT

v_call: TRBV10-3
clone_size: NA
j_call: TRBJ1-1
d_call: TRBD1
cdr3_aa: CAISEHRGGTEAFF
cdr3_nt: TGTGCCATCAGTGAGCACAGGGGTGGCACTGAAGCTTTCTTT

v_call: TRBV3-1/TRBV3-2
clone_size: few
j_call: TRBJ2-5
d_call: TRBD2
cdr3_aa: CASSRRGGEETQYF
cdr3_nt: TGTGCCAGCAGCCGCCGCGGGGGAGAAGAGACCCAGTACTTC

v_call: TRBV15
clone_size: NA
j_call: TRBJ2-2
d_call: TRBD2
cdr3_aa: CATSRLTSVGTGELFF
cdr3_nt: TGTGCCACCAGCAGACTCACTAGCGTCGGCACCGGGGAGCTGTTTTTT

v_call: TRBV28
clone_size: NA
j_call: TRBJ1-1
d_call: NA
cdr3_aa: CASRHLWGTEAFF
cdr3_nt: TGTGCCAGCAGACATCTCTGGGGCACTGAAGCTTTCTTT

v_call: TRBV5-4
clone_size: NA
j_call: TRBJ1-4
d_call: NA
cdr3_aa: CASRRDLKDDEKLFF
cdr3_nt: TGTGCCAGCAGACGGGACCTTAAGGACGATGAAAAACTGTTTTTT

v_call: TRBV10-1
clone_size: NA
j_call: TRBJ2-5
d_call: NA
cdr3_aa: CASSGQYQETQYF
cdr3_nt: TGCGCCAGCAGTGGACAGTACCAAGAGACCCAGTACTTC

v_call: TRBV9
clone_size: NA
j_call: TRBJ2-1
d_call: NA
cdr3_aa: CASSVAPQVSHEQFF
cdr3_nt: TGTGCCAGCAGCGTAGCTCCCCAGGTATCACATGAGCAGTTCTTC

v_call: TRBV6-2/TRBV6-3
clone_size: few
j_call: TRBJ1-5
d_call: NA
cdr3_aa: CASSYSMGAGQPQHF
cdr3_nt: TGTGCCAGCAGTTACTCGATGGGGGCCGGGCAGCCCCAGCATTTT

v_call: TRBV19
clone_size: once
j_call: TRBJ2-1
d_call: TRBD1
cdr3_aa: CARSRTGQPFRGNEQFF
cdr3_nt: TGTGCCAGAAGTCGGACAGGGCAACCCTTTCGCGGGAATGAGCAGTTCTTC

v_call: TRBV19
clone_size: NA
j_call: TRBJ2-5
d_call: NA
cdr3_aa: CASSIGRTVQETQYF
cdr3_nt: TGTGCCAGTAGTATAGGCCGGACAGTCCAAGAGACCCAGTACTTC

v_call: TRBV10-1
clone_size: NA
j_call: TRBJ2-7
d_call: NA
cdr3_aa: CASSESTGSRYEQYF
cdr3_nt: TGCGCCAGCAGTGAGTCAACCGGGAGTCGGTACGAGCAGTACTTC

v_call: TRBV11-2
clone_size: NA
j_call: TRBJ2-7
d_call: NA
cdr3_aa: CASSLSASNEQYF
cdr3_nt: TGTGCCAGCAGCTTATCGGCTAGCAACGAGCAGTACTTC

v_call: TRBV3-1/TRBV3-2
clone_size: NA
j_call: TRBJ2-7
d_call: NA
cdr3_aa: CASSPRTHLYEQYF
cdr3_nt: TGTGCCAGCAGCCCGCGGACTCACCTCTACGAGCAGTACTTC

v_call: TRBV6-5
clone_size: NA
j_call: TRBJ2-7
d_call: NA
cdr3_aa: CASSQMTASYEQYF
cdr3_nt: TGTGCCAGCAGTCAAATGACGGCCTCCTACGAGCAGTACTTC

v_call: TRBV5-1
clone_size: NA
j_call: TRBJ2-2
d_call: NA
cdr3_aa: CASRRVGPTNTGELFF
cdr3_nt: TGCGCCAGCAGACGTGTGGGCCCCACTAACACCGGGGAGCTGTTTTTT

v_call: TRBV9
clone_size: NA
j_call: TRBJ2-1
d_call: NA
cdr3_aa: CASSPPRPGEQFF
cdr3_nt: TGTGCCAGCAGCCCGCCCCGGCCGGGTGAGCAGTTCTTC

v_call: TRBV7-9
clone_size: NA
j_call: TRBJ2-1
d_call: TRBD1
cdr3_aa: CASSLSGQTNEQFF
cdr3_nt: TGTGCCAGCAGCTTATCGGGACAGACCAATGAGCAGTTCTTC